This TCR beta chain was sequenced during a study of T cell responses to AZD1222 COVID-19 vaccine. Profiling relied on immunoSEQ multiplex PCR, and the TCRdb table lists in-frame clones only, not all of them. The sample holds 110,000 or so clones, about 89% seen once. The germline gives CDR1 KGHSH, CDR2 LQKENI. The CDR3 runs 14 residues. V was shortened by 1 base and J by 3 bases, with 6 bases between the two germline ends. The TCR was taken from an adult who received the AZD1222 COVID-19 vaccine. V is TRBV18 and J is TRBJ2-2; no definite D call. Here the sequenced sample was peripheral blood, taken 28 days after the second AZD1222 dose. For the CDR3, the DNA is TGTGCCAGCTCACCACTAGGAGACACCGGGGAGCTGTTTTTT. It translates to CASSPLGDTGELFF.